This T cell receptor (beta chain) was documented in a study of beta chain features in type 1 diabetes. Sorting produced populations that all topped 95% purity. Remarks on this clone: The identical CDR3 is also encoded by other nucleotide sequences in the sample.

Sequenced material consisted of expressed TCRB transcripts (all of the isolated RNA was reverse transcribed). The protocol was immunoSEQ multiplex PCR, while the TCRdb copy is restricted to in-frame clones and leaves out a portion. The sample lists about half a million clones, approximately 30% seen once, with roughly 0.06% in the top ten. The germline V gene encodes CDR1 SQVTM and CDR2 ANQGSEA. The ends lost 6 bases at V and 5 bases at J; junction bases unmatched: 4. The CDR3 spans 11 residues. Sequencing was done on a sample of naive CD4+ T cells from blood. This clonotype was obtained from a young man in good health. The rearrangement joins TRBV29-1 to TRBJ2-7; 7 positions agree with TRBD2. In DNA form, the CDR3 reads TGCAGCGTGGGGGAGGGAGACGAGCAGTACTTC. This gives the protein CSVGEGDEQYF.